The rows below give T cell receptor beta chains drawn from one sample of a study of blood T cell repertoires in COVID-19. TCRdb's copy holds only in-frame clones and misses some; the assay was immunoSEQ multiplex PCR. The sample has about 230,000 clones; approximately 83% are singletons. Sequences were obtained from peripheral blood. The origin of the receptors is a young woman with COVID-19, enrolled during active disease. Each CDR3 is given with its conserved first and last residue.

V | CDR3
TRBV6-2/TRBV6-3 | CASSWTGGNTIYF
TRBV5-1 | CASSLQGADGYTF
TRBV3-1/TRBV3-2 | CASSQDRLAGGLSSYNEQFF
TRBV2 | CASSRPRVNEKLFF
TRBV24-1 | CATLSRILGYTF
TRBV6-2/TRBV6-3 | CASSPFQFAAGELFF
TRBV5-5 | CASRPYYGLANGDTQYF
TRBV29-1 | CSVGGRGYNQPQHF
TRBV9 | CASRVSARRENTIYF
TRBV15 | CATSRRGLGDEQFF
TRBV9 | CASSVGVAGVTETQYF
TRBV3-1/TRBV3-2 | CASSQVSGAGTQYF
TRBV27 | CASSLLLAGGPNTDTQYF
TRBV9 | CASSVGLAPYNEQFF
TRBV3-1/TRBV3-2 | CASSQETTVGGTYNEQFF
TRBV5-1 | CASSLVAGTYEQYF
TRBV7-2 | CASSLGGVNTEAFF
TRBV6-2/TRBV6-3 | CASSSGLHGYEQYF
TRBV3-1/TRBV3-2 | CASSQLDVETQYF
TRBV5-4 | CASSFEEGTQYF
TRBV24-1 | CATRPRQEGPQPQHF
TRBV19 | CASSIVGDSNQPQHF
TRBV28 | CASTLRDSSNQPQHF
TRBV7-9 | CASSSSQGWKGYTF
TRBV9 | CASSARQGAVETQYF
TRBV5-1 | CASSPTGGVRYF
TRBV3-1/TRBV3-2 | CASSQVFLATGELFF
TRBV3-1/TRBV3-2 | CASSRTSGSYEQYF
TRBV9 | CASSALTGDIGNSPLHF
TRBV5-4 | CASSHPGTGGSGNTIYF
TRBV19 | CASSISQGLGSFTQYF
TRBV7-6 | CASSLDAGPPGYTF
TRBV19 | CASSPLDRDKNIQYF
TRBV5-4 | CASSRLTGDTEAFF
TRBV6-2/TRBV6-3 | CASSYLETVNTEAFF
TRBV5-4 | CASSLGGARGYTF
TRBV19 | CASSPVTGWETQYF
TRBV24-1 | CATSESTGTGTQPQHF
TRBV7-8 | CASSPFEVRRKREAFF
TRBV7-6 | CASSLVEQGEQYF
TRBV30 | CAWSQGVGGYTF
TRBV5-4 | CASSPDRGRNSPLHF
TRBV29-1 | CSVEGYRDTFYNYGYTF
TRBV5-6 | CASSLGLVDLAYNEQFF
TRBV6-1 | CASSEVQVLEQYF
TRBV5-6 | CASSLTGTGNNEQFF
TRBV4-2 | CASSPIGTEEGYTF
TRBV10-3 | CAIRLDRGQGYTF
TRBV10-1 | CASSETGNTEAFF
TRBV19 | CASSIATGFYTF
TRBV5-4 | CASSGGRGGTSATGELFF
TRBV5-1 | CASSFDIYTEAFF